This T cell receptor beta chain comes out of a study of shared clonotypes between healthy human individuals. Overall study findings and caveats: Naive subsets tended to show greater estimated richness than memory subsets. Incomplete sequencing of sorted subsets was indicated by rarefaction despite large depth.

Into CD45RA+ naive and CD45RA-negative memory subsets, the CD4+ cells were split. Profiled with immunoSEQ multiplex PCR; TCRdb holds only in-frame clones, not every one. Among some 650,000 clones listed, around 97% were seen once. With respect to this clone: The antigen remains unidentified.

The receptor was derived from a woman in her thirties in good health. Sequenced material: naive CD4+ T cells sorted from blood. Described subset: CD45RA+ positively selected.

CDR3 region: CAWNAFPAETQYF. The CDR3 DNA reads TGTGCCTGGAACGCGTTCCCGGCGGAGACCCAGTACTTC. The chain joins TRBV30 to TRBJ2-5; D is undetermined. Trimming took off 4 bases at V and 5 bases at J, with 14 bases between the two ends. The V gene's germline CDR1 is GTSNPN and CDR2 SVGIG (reference sequence). The CDR3 extends over 13 amino acids.